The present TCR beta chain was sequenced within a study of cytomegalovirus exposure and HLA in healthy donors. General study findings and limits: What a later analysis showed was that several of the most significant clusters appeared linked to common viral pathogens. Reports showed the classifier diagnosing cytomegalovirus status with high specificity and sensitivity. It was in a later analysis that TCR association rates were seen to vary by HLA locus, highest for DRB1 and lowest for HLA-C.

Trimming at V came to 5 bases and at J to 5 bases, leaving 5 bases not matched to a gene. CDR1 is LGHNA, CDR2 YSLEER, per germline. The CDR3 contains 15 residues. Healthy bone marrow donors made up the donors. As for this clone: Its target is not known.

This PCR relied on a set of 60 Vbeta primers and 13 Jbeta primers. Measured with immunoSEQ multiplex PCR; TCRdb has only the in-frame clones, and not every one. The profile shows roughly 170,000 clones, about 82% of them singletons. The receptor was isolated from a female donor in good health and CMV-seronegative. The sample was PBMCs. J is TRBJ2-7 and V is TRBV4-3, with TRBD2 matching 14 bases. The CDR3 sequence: CASSYQGLAGDEQYF. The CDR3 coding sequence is TGCGCCAGCAGCTACCAGGGACTAGCGGGAGACGAGCAGTACTTC.